Below, 9 T cell receptor beta chains from the same sample are listed, as sequenced in a study of human T cells and chemical hapten exposure. The time point: patch test 1, 2 weeks after DPC sensitization. Described treatment: therapeutic diphenylcyclopropenone sensitization with weekly scalp DPC. TCRdb passed the RACE reads through MiXCR, listing each CDR3 protein once. The sample records roughly 180,000 distinct CDR3 sequences, roughly 15% being singletons. Specimen: whole blood, collected in connection with sensitization to the hapten diphenylcyclopropenone (DPC). The receptors derive from a woman aged 30 to 39 with alopecia areata. Some clones in this sample may be carry-over from other donors' samples.

The sample holds many counts of this clonotype. V gene TRBV28 combines with J gene TRBJ1-1; possible D gene TRBD1, 5 bases. Germline-derived CDR1 and CDR2 are MDHEN and SYDVKM. The CDR3 runs 11 residues. The ends were cut back, 6 bases at V and 6 bases at J, with 8 bases in the middle. The DNA of the CDR3 is TGTGCCAGCAGGGGGCGGCCTGAAGCTTTCTTT. Encoded protein: CASRGRPEAFF.

This clonotype was found a few times. The V and J genes are TRBV6-1 and TRBJ2-1, with 12 bases fitting TRBD2. V gave up 4 bases and J gave up 4 bases; unmatched junction bases: 8. The V gene's germline CDR1 is MNHNS and CDR2 SASEGT. The CDR3 has 17 residues. The CDR3 nucleotides read TGTGCCAGCAGTGTCCCATTACTAGCGGGGGGTTACAATGAGCAGTTCTTC. Protein product: CASSVPLLAGGYNEQFF.

This clonotype was observed a handful of times. This chain links TRBV9 with TRBJ2-7, with 8 nucleotides matching TRBD1. From germline, CDR1 is SGDLS and CDR2 YYNGEE. V trimming: 4 bases; J trimming: 2 bases; junction bases outside the gene matches: 14. This CDR3 comprises 17 residues. Here the CDR3 reads CASSPHAGGHYTYEQYF. The DNA of the CDR3 is TGTGCCAGCAGCCCACACGCAGGGGGCCATTATACCTACGAGCAGTACTTC.

This clonotype was observed a handful of times. The chain combines TRBV7-9 with TRBJ2-3; TRBD2 matches at 7 bases. Germline values: CDR1 SEHNR, CDR2 FQNEAQ (reference sequence). The CDR3 runs to 14 residues. V shed 4 bases, J shed 5 bases, and the junction held 6 bases outside the gene matches. CDR3 protein: CASSSAGPRDTQYF. CDR3 sequence (DNA): TGTGCCAGCAGCTCAGCGGGACCGCGAGATACGCAGTATTTT.

Regarding this clonotype: At one end the junction does not follow the germline gene, possibly because of a read error. The chain couples TRBV30 to TRBJ2-3; D is undetermined. The CDR3 runs 13 residues. Germline V gives CDR1 GTSNPN, CDR2 SVGIG (reference sequence). CDR3 nucleotides: TGTGTCTGGAGTGTTTCTTCCACAGATACGCAGTATTTT. Its protein product is CVWSVSSTDTQYF.

V and J are TRBV5-1 and TRBJ1-1; D is perhaps TRBD1 (6 bases). Germline CDR1 and CDR2: SGHRS and YFSETQ. Trimming cost V 4 bases and J 7 bases, with 14 bases left between them. The CDR3 contains 13 residues. The CDR3, as DNA: TGCGCCAGCAGCCTGGACAGCCAATTTGAAGCTTTCTTT. Translation gives CASSLDSQFEAFF. The full variable domain, its missing parts supplied by reference TRBV5-1 and TRBJ1-1, is KAGVTQTPRYLIKTRGQQVTLSCSPISGHRSVSWYQQTPGQGLQFLFEYFSETQRNKGNFPGRFSGRQFSNSRSEMNVSTLELGDSALYLCASSLDSQFEAFFGQGTRLTVV.

The J gene is TRBJ2-3, the V gene TRBV9; the D gene could be TRBD1 or TRBD2 (5 bases each). Germline values: CDR1 SGDLS, CDR2 YYNGEE. This CDR3 contains 13 residues. V lost 0 bases and J 4 bases, leaving 6 bases between the germline ends. CDR3 bases: TGTGCCAGCAGCGTAGTGGGGGCAGATACGCAGTATTTT. Translating gives CASSVVGADTQYF.

V is TRBV11-2 and J is TRBJ2-5; TRBD2 aligns across 9 bases. This CDR3 is built from 16 residues. J was trimmed by 4 bases and V by 5 bases; bases with no gene match: 11. Germline V gives CDR1 SGHAT, CDR2 FQNNGV. The CDR3 nucleotides read TGTGCCAGCAGCCTTACCCCCGGGACTAGCATAGAGACCCAGTACTTC. Its protein is CASSLTPGTSIETQYF. The whole variable domain, filled in from reference TRBV11-2 and TRBJ2-5, reads EAGVAQSPRYKIIEKRQSVAFWCNPISGHATLYWYQQILGQGPKLLIQFQNNGVVDDSQLPKDRFSAERLKGVDSTLKIQPAKLEDSAVYLCASSLTPGTSIETQYFGPGTRLLVL.

Points on this clonotype: A much larger clone is a single base away; this may be a read error. This sequence joins TRBV29-1 and TRBJ2-7, with D possibly matching TRBD2 (5 bases). V was shortened by 3 bases and J by 6 bases, with 12 bases between the two germline ends. The germline gives CDR1 SQVTM, CDR2 ANQGSEA. The CDR3 spans 12 residues. The DNA for the CDR3 is TGCAGCGTTGAGGACGGGAATAGCGAGCAGTACTTC. Translation gives CSVEDGNSEQYF.